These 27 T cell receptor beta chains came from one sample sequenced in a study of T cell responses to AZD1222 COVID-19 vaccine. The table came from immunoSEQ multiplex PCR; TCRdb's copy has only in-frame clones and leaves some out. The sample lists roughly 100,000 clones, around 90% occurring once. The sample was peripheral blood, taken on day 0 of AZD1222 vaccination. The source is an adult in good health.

The CDR3 DNA sequence: TGTGCCAGCAGCGCCGCCGGGGCGGGAGGGCCATATGAGCAGTTCTTC. As protein: CASSAAGAGGPYEQFF. The chain combines TRBV7-3 with TRBJ2-1; 9 bases align to TRBD2. The CDR3 covers 16 residues. With 5 bases clipped from V and 8 bases from J, the junction kept 13 bases outside the gene matches. Looked up from germline, CDR1 is SGHTA and CDR2 is FQGTGA.

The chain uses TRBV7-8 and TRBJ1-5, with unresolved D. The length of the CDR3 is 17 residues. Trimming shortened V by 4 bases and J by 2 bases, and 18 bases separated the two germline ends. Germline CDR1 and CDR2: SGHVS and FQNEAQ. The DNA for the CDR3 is TGTGCCAGCAGCTACCGGTTAGGGCAGCCTGGCAATCAGCCCCAGCATTTT. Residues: CASSYRLGQPGNQPQHF. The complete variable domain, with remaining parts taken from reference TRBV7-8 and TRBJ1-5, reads GAGVSQSPRYKVAKRGQDVALRCDPISGHVSLFWYQQALGQGPEFLTYFQNEAQLDKSGLPSDRFFAERPEGSVSTLKIQRTQQEDSAVYLCASSYRLGQPGNQPQHFGDGTRLSIL.

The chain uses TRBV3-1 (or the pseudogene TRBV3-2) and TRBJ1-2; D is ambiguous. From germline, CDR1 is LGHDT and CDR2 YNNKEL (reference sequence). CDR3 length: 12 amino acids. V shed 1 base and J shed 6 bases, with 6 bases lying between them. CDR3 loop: CASSQADHGYTF. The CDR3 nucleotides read TGTGCCAGCAGCCAAGCAGACCATGGCTACACCTTC.

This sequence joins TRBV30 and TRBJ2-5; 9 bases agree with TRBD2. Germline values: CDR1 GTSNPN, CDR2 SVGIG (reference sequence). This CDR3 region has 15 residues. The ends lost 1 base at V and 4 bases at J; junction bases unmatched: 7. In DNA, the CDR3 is TGTGCCTGGAGTGGTATAGCGGGAGCTTTAGAGACCCAGTACTTC. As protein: CAWSGIAGALETQYF.

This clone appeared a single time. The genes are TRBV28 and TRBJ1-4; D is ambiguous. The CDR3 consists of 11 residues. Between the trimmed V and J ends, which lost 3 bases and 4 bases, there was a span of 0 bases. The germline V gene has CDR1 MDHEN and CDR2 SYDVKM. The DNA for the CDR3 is TGTGCCAGCAGTTTTAATGAAAAACTGTTTTTT. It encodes CASSFNEKLFF. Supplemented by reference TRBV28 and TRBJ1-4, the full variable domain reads DVKVTQSSRYLVKRTGEKVFLECVQDMDHENMFWYRQDPGLGLRLIYFSYDVKMKEKGDIPEGYSVSREKKERFSLILESASTNQTSMYLCASSFNEKLFFGSGTQLSVL.

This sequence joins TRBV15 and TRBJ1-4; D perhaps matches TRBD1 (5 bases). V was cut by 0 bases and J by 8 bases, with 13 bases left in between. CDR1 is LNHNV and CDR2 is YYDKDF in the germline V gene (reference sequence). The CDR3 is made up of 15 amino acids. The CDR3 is CATSRDYWGWEKLFF. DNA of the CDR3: TGTGCCACCAGCAGAGATTATTGGGGGTGGGAAAAACTGTTTTTT.

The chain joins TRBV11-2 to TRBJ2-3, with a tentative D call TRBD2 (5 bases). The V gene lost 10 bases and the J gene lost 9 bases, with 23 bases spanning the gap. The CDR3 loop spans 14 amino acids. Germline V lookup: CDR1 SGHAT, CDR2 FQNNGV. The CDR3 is CATRLGLPVSTQYF. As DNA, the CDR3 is TGTGCCACCAGACTTGGACTCCCCGTGTCGACGCAGTATTTT.

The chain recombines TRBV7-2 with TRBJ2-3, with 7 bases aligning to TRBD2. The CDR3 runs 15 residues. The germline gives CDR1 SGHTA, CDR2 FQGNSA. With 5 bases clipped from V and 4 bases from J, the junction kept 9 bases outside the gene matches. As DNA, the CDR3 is TGTGCCAGCAGCGGCCTGGCGGGAGTTGCAGATACGCAGTATTTT. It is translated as CASSGLAGVADTQYF.

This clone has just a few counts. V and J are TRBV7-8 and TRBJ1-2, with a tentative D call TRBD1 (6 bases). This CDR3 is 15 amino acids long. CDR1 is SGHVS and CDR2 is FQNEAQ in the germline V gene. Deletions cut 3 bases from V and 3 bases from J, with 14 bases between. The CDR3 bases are TGTGCCAGCAGCTTGAGGGAGACAGGCTACTATGGCTACACCTTC. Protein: CASSLRETGYYGYTF.

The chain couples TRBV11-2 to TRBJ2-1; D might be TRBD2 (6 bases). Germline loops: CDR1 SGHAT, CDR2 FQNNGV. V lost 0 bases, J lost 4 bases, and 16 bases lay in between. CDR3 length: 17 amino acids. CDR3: CASSLEPLRRGYNEQFF. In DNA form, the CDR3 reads TGTGCCAGCAGCTTAGAACCCTTGAGGAGGGGATACAATGAGCAGTTCTTC. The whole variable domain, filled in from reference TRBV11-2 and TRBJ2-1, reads EAGVAQSPRYKIIEKRQSVAFWCNPISGHATLYWYQQILGQGPKLLIQFQNNGVVDDSQLPKDRFSAERLKGVDSTLKIQPAKLEDSAVYLCASSLEPLRRGYNEQFFGPGTRLTVL.

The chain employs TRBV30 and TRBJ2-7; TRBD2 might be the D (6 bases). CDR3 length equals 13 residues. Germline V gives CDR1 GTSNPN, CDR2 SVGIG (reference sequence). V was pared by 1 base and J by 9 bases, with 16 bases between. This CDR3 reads CAWSGSGSFGQYF. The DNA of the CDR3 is TGTGCCTGGAGTGGTAGCGGCTCCTTTGGGCAGTACTTC. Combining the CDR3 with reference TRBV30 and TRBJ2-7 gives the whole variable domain SQTIHQWPATLVQPVGSPLSLECTVEGTSNPNLYWYRQAAGRGLQLLFYSVGIGQISSEVPQNLSASRPQDRQFILSSKKLLLSDSGFYLCAWSGSGSFGQYFGPGTRLTVT.

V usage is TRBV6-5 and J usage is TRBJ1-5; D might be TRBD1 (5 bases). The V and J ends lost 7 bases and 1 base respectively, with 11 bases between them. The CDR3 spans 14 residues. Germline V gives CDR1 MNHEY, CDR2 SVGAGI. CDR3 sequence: CASKRGVSNQPQHF. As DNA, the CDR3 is TGTGCCAGCAAACGGGGCGTCAGCAATCAGCCCCAGCATTTT.

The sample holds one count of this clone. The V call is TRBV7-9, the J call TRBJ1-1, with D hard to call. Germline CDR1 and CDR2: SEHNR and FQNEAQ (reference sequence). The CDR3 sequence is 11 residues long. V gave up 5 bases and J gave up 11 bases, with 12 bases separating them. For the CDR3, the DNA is TGTGCCAGCAGCCCAGCGATTTTCGCTTTCTTT. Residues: CASSPAIFAFF.

The CDR3 DNA is TGTGCCAGCAGCTTGGGACATTCTAACACTGAAGCTTTCTTT. Translated, it gives CASSLGHSNTEAFF. This sequence joins TRBV7-8 and TRBJ1-1; D is perhaps TRBD1 (6 bases). V lost 3 bases and J lost 2, with 10 bases in between. CDR3 length: 14 residues. Per germline, CDR1 SGHVS and CDR2 FQNEAQ.

The CDR3 DNA is TGTGCCAGCAGCAGACAGGGACCGGGGGAGACCCAGTACTTC. Translated: CASSRQGPGETQYF. The genes are TRBV7-9 and TRBJ2-5; the match to TRBD1 covers 7 bases. Germline V gene sequence: CDR1 SEHNR, CDR2 FQNEAQ (reference sequence). J lost 5 bases, V lost 5 bases, and 8 bases had no gene match. The CDR3 runs to 14 residues.

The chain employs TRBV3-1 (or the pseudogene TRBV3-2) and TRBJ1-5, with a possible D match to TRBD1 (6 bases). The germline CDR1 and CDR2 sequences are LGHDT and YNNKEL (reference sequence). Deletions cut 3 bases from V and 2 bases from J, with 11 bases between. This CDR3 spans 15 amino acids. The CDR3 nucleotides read TGTGCCAGCAGCCAGGGGGCGGGCGGCAATCAGCCCCAGCATTTT. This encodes CASSQGAGGNQPQHF.

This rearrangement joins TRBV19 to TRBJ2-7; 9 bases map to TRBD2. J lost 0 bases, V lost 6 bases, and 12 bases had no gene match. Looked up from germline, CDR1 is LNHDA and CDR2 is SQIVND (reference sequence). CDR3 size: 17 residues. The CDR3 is CASSKSAGGSSSYEQYF. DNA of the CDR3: TGTGCCAGTAGCAAATCGGCGGGAGGGTCGAGCTCCTACGAGCAGTACTTC. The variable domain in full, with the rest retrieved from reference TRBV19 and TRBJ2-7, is DGGITQSPKYLFRKEGQNVTLSCEQNLNHDAMYWYRQDPGQGLRLIYYSQIVNDFQKGDIAEGYSVSREKKESFPLTVTSAQKNPTAFYLCASSKSAGGSSSYEQYFGPGTRLTVT.

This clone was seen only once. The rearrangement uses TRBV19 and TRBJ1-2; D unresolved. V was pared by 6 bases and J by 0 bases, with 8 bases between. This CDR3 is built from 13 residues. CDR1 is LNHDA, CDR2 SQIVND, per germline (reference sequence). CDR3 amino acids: CASRRGTNYGYTF. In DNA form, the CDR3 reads TGTGCCAGTAGACGTGGAACTAACTATGGCTACACCTTC.

CDR3 DNA: TGTGCCAGTAGTAACCAGGGGATGAACACTGAAGCTTTCTTT. Translating it yields CASSNQGMNTEAFF. This sequence joins TRBV19 and TRBJ1-1; possible D gene TRBD1, 6 bases. In germline, CDR1 is LNHDA, CDR2 SQIVND (reference sequence). V was clipped by 4 bases and J by 0 bases, with 9 bases between them. The CDR3 length is 14 residues.

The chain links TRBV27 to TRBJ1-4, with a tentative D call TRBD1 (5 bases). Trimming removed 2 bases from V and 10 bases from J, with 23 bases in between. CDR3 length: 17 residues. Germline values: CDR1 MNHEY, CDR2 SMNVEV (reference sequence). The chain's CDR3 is CASSLKQIGALGGKLFF. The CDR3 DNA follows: TGTGCCAGCAGTTTAAAACAGATCGGGGCACTGGGGGGAAAACTGTTTTTT.

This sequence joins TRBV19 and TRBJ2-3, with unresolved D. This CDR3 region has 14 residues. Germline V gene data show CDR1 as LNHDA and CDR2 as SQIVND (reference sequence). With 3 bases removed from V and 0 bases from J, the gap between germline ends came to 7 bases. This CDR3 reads CASSMARSTDTQYF. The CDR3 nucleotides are TGTGCCAGTAGTATGGCCCGTAGCACAGATACGCAGTATTTT.

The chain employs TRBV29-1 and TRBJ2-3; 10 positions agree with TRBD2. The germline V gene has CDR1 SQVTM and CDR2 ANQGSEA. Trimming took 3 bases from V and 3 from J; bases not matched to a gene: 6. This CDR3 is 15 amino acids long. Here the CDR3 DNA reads TGCAGCGTTGATGCGGCTAGCGGGAGTACAGATACGCAGTATTTT. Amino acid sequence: CSVDAASGSTDTQYF.

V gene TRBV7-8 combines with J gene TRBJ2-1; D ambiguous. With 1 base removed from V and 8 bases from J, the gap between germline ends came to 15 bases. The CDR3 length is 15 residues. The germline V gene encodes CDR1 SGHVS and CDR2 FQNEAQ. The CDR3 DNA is TGTGCCAGCAGCTTAGGATGGGTTAGCCCCGATGAGCAGTTCTTC. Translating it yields CASSLGWVSPDEQFF.

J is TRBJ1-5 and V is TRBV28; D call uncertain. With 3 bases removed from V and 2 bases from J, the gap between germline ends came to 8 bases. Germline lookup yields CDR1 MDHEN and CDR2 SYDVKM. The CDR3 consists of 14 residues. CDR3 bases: TGTGCCAGCAGTTTTGTGAGGGGCAATCAGCCCCAGCATTTT. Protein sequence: CASSFVRGNQPQHF.

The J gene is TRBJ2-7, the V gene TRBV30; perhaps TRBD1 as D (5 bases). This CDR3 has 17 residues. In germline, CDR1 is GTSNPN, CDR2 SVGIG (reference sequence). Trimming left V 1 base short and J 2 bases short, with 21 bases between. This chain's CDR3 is CAWSELLGLGQPYEQYF. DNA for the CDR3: TGTGCCTGGAGTGAGTTACTGGGGTTGGGGCAACCCTACGAGCAGTACTTC.

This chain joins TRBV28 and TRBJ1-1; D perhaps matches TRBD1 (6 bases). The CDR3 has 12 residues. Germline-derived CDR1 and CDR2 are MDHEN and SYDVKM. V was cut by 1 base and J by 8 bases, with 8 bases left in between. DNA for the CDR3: TGTGCCAGCAGTTTATCAACAGGGGAAGCTTTCTTT. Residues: CASSLSTGEAFF.

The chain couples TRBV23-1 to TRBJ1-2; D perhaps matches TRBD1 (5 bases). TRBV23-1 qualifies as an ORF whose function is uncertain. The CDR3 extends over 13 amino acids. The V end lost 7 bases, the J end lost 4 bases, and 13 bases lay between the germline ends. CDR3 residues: CASTSGLSYGYTF. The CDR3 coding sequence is TGCGCCAGCACCTCAGGGCTAAGCTATGGCTACACCTTC.